These 20 T cell receptor beta chains came from one sample sequenced in a study of beta chain features in type 1 diabetes. The whole isolated RNA underwent reverse transcription, so sequencing captured expressed TCRB transcripts. Method: immunoSEQ multiplex PCR; TCRdb's copy keeps in-frame clones and lacks some. The repertoire includes 430,000 or so clones, approximately 10% of them detected once, and less than 0.06% sits in the top ten. The sample consisted of naive CD4+ T cells from blood. These receptors were collected from a young woman in good health.

This sequence joins TRBV7-9 and TRBJ2-2; TRBD1 is a possible D gene (6 bases). CDR1 and CDR2 from the germline V gene are SEHNR and FQNEAQ (reference sequence). This CDR3 spans 16 amino acids. V lost 4 bases and J 4 bases, leaving 16 bases between the germline ends. This CDR3 is CASSSPSRGPTGELFF. The DNA for the CDR3 is TGTGCCAGCAGCTCTCCTTCCAGGGGCCCCACCGGGGAGCTGTTTTTT.

V usage is TRBV2 and J usage is TRBJ1-5; D unclear. This CDR3 comprises 12 residues. The germline gives CDR1 SNHLY, CDR2 FYNNEI. Trimming cost V 1 base and J 9 bases, with 7 bases left between them. The DNA of the CDR3 is TGTGCCAGCAGTGAAGTTAGCGGGCCCCAGCATTTT. It translates to CASSEVSGPQHF.

This clone was seen at least ten times. The chain joins TRBV29-1 to TRBJ2-5; 7 nucleotides match TRBD1. Germline V lookup: CDR1 SQVTM, CDR2 ANQGSEA. V lost 7 bases to trimming and J lost 5 bases; unmatched junction nucleotides: 7. This CDR3 contains 12 residues. The CDR3 reads CSADRAIETQYF. DNA for the CDR3: TGCAGCGCCGACAGGGCGATCGAGACCCAGTACTTC. The entire variable domain, with the rest obtained from reference TRBV29-1 and TRBJ2-5, is as follows: SAVISQKPSRDICQRGTSLTIQCQVDSQVTMMFWYRQQPGQSLTLIATANQGSEATYESGFVIDKFPISRPNLTFSTLTVSNMSPEDSSIYLCSADRAIETQYFGPGTRLLVL.

In regard to this clone: The same CDR3 is also encoded by other DNA sequences in this sample. The CDR3 is CASSLRDSPLHF. The CDR3 region has the DNA TGCGCCAGCAGCCTCCGTGATTCACCCCTCCACTTT. The chain recombines TRBV5-1 with TRBJ1-6; D gene ambiguous. Germline CDR1 is SGHRS and CDR2 is YFSETQ. Trimming cost V 4 bases and J 8 bases, with 7 bases left between them. The CDR3 contains 12 residues.

The chain combines TRBV4-3 with TRBJ1-4; TRBD1 matches at 7 bases. The CDR3 has 16 residues. Germline CDR1 is LGHNA and CDR2 is YSLEER. With V trimmed by 0 bases and J by 5 bases, 6 bases remained unmatched. CDR3 in DNA: TGCGCCAGCAGCCAAGATCCGGGACAGCTAAATGAAAAACTGTTTTTT. Amino acids: CASSQDPGQLNEKLFF.

About this clone: Within the sample, other DNA sequences also encode this same CDR3. This rearrangement joins TRBV2 to TRBJ2-3, with D hard to call. Germline V gives CDR1 SNHLY, CDR2 FYNNEI. The CDR3 contains 12 residues. V lost 3 bases and J lost 4, with 5 bases in between. In DNA, the CDR3 is TGTGCCAGCAGTGATCGAGCAGATACGCAGTATTTT. This encodes CASSDRADTQYF.

This clone was counted a few times. This rearrangement joins TRBV9 to TRBJ1-6; 8 bases are shared with TRBD1. The CDR3 has 15 amino acids. V lost 4 bases to trimming and J lost 7 bases; unmatched junction nucleotides: 7. Per the germline V gene, CDR1 is SGDLS and CDR2 is YYNGEE. CDR3 nucleotide sequence: TGTGCCAGCAGCACTTCGACAGGGGAAAATTCACCCCTCCACTTT. It is translated as CASSTSTGENSPLHF.

As for this clone: Other DNA sequences within the sample encode an identical CDR3. The chain joins TRBV5-1 to TRBJ2-1; D is unresolved. The CDR3 runs to 11 residues. CDR1 SGHRS and CDR2 YFSETQ come from the germline V gene. V was trimmed by 0 bases and J by 9 bases, leaving 4 bases between them. For the CDR3, the DNA is TGCGCCAGCAGCTTGGAAGGTGAGCAGTTCTTC. Translation: CASSLEGEQFF.

The rearrangement uses TRBV5-4 and TRBJ1-6; D not resolved. Germline CDR1 is SGHNT and CDR2 is YYREEE (reference sequence). CDR3 size: 13 residues. The germline V and J ends were trimmed by 4 bases and 14 bases, with 16 bases remaining between them. The CDR3 is CASSLRSRGSLHF. The DNA of the CDR3 is TGTGCCAGCAGCCTCAGGTCTCGTGGATCCCTCCACTTT.

This clone has more than one count but fewer than ten. This chain joins TRBV19 and TRBJ1-5; TRBD1 agrees at 8 bases. Germline CDR1 and CDR2: LNHDA and SQIVND (reference sequence). The CDR3 covers 15 residues. The V and J ends lost 2 bases and 1 base, in that order; junction bases with no gene match: 1. The DNA of the CDR3 is TGTGCCAGTAGTATACAGGGGGCGAGCAATCAGCCCCAGCATTTT. Translated, it gives CASSIQGASNQPQHF. Supplemented by reference TRBV19 and TRBJ1-5, the full variable domain reads DGGITQSPKYLFRKEGQNVTLSCEQNLNHDAMYWYRQDPGQGLRLIYYSQIVNDFQKGDIAEGYSVSREKKESFPLTVTSAQKNPTAFYLCASSIQGASNQPQHFGDGTRLSIL.

This clone appeared a few times. The chain uses TRBV5-1 and TRBJ2-3; 11 bases agree with TRBD2. Unmatched junction bases numbered 4, after V lost 2 bases and J lost 5 bases. Germline CDR1 and CDR2: SGHRS and YFSETQ. CDR3 length: 15 residues. The CDR3 here is CASSFGSGREDTQYF. The CDR3, as DNA: TGCGCCAGCAGCTTTGGTAGCGGGAGGGAAGATACGCAGTATTTT.

This clone was seen a handful of times. This rearrangement joins TRBV9 to TRBJ2-1; 12 nucleotides match TRBD1. The CDR3 runs to 17 residues. V shed 0 bases and J 6 bases; nucleotides not matched to a gene: 7. CDR1 is SGDLS, CDR2 YYNGEE, per germline. The CDR3 loop reads CASSVAPPGQGANEQFF. CDR3 DNA: TGTGCCAGCAGCGTAGCCCCCCCGGGACAGGGGGCCAATGAGCAGTTCTTC.

V is TRBV27 and J is TRBJ2-6; D not resolved. Germline-derived CDR1 and CDR2 are MNHEY and SMNVEV (reference sequence). Trimming stripped 6 bases from V and 3 bases from J, with 12 bases between. The CDR3 spans 15 residues. CDR3 nucleotide sequence: TGTGCCAGCAGCCCCAAGGTTTTTGGGGCCAACGTCCTGACTTTC. Its protein product is CASSPKVFGANVLTF.

This clone was counted only a few times. The chain has TRBV6-1 and TRBJ2-5, with D unclear. In germline, CDR1 is MNHNS, CDR2 SASEGT. The CDR3 is 12 residues long. Between the trimmed V and J ends, which lost 2 bases and 7 bases, there was a span of 8 bases. CDR3 in amino acids: CASSELLLTQYF. The CDR3 DNA sequence: TGTGCCAGCAGTGAACTCTTACTGACCCAGTACTTC.

This rearrangement joins TRBV6-6 to TRBJ1-1; TRBD1 matches 8 bases. V shed 5 bases, J shed 4 bases, and the junction held 6 bases outside the gene matches. CDR1 and CDR2 (germline): MNHNY, SVGAGI (reference sequence). The CDR3 totals 14 residues. The CDR3 is CASSRDRPRTEAFF. As DNA, the CDR3 is TGTGCCAGCAGTCGGGACAGGCCGCGCACTGAAGCTTTCTTT.

V is TRBV7-2 and J is TRBJ2-3, with D tentatively TRBD1 (6 bases). Germline V gene sequence: CDR1 SGHTA, CDR2 FQGNSA. Trimming took 2 bases from V and 4 from J, leaving 13 bases between them. The CDR3 runs 15 residues. DNA of the CDR3: TGTGCCAGCAGCTTACTTACAGGGATCCCAGATACGCAGTATTTT. Its translation: CASSLLTGIPDTQYF. The full variable domain, completed using reference TRBV7-2 and TRBJ2-3, is GAGVSQSPSNKVTEKGKDVELRCDPISGHTALYWYRQSLGQGLEFLIYFQGNSAPDKSGLPSDRFSAERTGGSVSTLTIQRTQQEDSAVYLCASSLLTGIPDTQYFGPGTRLTVL.

This clone was counted a few times. This CDR3 is CASSQDWIPVREQYF. CDR3 bases: TGTGCCAGCAGCCAAGATTGGATCCCCGTCCGCGAGCAGTACTTC. The rearrangement uses TRBV14 and TRBJ2-7; D is uncertain. Germline V gives CDR1 SGHDN, CDR2 FVKESK. V shed 0 bases and J shed 6 bases, with 15 bases lying between them. The CDR3 is 15 residues long. Supplemented by reference TRBV14 and TRBJ2-7, the full variable domain reads EAGVTQFPSHSVIEKGQTVTLRCDPISGHDNLYWYRRVMGKEIKFLLHFVKESKQDESGMPNNRFLAERTGGTYSTLKVQPAELEDSGVYFCASSQDWIPVREQYFGPGTRLTVT.

This clone was observed many times. The chain has TRBV4-3 and TRBJ2-5, with a tentative D call TRBD2 (6 bases). CDR1 is LGHNA, CDR2 YSLEER, per germline. This CDR3 is 15 amino acids long. Trimming stripped 1 base from V and 4 bases from J, with 13 bases between. The CDR3 DNA sequence: TGCGCCAGCAGCCAAGCAACGGGAGCGGGAGAGACCCAGTACTTC. Translating gives CASSQATGAGETQYF.

This clone has just a few counts. The chain combines TRBV21-1 with TRBJ2-5; no check of the table's D call, TRBD2, against the DNA was made. TRBV21-1 is reported as a pseudogene. There are 13 residues in the CDR3. Here the CDR3 DNA reads TGTGCCAGCAGCATCGGTCCTTTAGAGACCCAGTACTTC. Residues: CASSIGPLETQYF.

V gene TRBV7-8 combines with J gene TRBJ2-1; D uncertain. V was shortened by 5 bases and J by 0 bases, with 14 bases between the two germline ends. The germline CDR1 and CDR2 sequences are SGHVS and FQNEAQ. The CDR3 runs 16 residues. The CDR3 DNA reads TGTGCCAGCAGCCCCCGGGCACAGAGCTCCTACAATGAGCAGTTCTTC. It encodes CASSPRAQSSYNEQFF.